Shown below are 14 T cell receptor beta chains from a single sample sequenced in a study of spatial heterogeneity in lung cancer. MiXCR, run by TCRdb on the 5' RACE reads, gives a single entry per CDR3 protein. The sample has roughly 91,000 distinct CDR3 sequences, 15% to 20% seen once. Documented time point: sample taken at primary tumor resection. Whole RNA, isolated from tumor, nontumor lung or frozen PBMC, was sequenced without prior sorting. The sequencing used PBMCs, collected at surgery. The receptors come from a male donor with early-stage non-small cell lung cancer.

The chain links TRBV6-2 or TRBV6-3 to TRBJ1-2, with TRBD1 as a possible D gene (5 bases). The V end was cut by 2 bases, the J end by 5 bases, with 6 bases between. This CDR3 is built from 12 residues. CDR1 is MNHEY, CDR2 SVGEGT, per germline. The chain's CDR3 is CASSYQGYGYTF. The CDR3 DNA sequence: TGTGCCAGCAGTTACCAGGGATATGGCTACACCTTC.

This clonotype was counted at least ten times. The rearrangement links TRBV19 to TRBJ1-2, with D uncertain. This CDR3 spans 13 amino acids. Trimming took off 9 bases at V and 3 bases at J, with 14 bases between the two ends. Germline CDR1 and CDR2: LNHDA and SQIVND (reference sequence). The CDR3: CASQPGPDYGYTF. The DNA of the CDR3 is TGTGCCAGCCAACCGGGTCCAGACTATGGCTACACCTTC.

The chain couples TRBV12-3 or TRBV12-4 to TRBJ2-3; weak D call: TRBD1 (6 bases). The CDR3 length is 14 residues. Trimming removed 7 bases at V and 4 bases at J, with 15 bases between. CDR3 loop: CASNPGALADTQYF. In DNA, the CDR3 is TGTGCCAGCAACCCAGGGGCCTTGGCAGATACGCAGTATTTT.

The chain carries TRBV7-8 and TRBJ2-5; 9 nucleotides agree with TRBD1. The germline V gene has CDR1 SGHVS and CDR2 FQNEAQ. V gave up 5 bases and J gave up 9 bases; unmatched junction bases: 7. The CDR3 length is 13 residues. The CDR3 DNA follows: TGTGCCAGCAGCCCGACGACAGGGGGGTCCCAGTACTTC. It translates to CASSPTTGGSQYF.

In this sample, this clonotype turned up a few times. The V call is TRBV19, the J call TRBJ2-3, with 7 bases that match TRBD1. The CDR3 has 14 amino acids. From germline, CDR1 is LNHDA and CDR2 SQIVND (reference sequence). V lost 5 bases, J lost 2 bases, and 4 bases stayed unmatched. The CDR3 loop reads CASSLGTATDTQYF. The CDR3 nucleotides are TGTGCCAGTAGTTTAGGGACAGCCACAGATACGCAGTATTTT.

The sample holds many counts of this clonotype. V and J are TRBV27 and TRBJ1-6; unclear D gene. Trimming took off 1 base at V and 4 bases at J, with 11 bases between the two ends. The CDR3 extends over 16 amino acids. From germline, CDR1 is MNHEY and CDR2 SMNVEV (reference sequence). CDR3 residues: CASSLLEGGYNSPLHF. In DNA form, the CDR3 reads TGTGCCAGCAGTTTATTGGAAGGAGGATATAATTCACCCCTCCACTTT.

V usage is TRBV2 and J usage is TRBJ1-2, with a tentative D call TRBD1 (5 bases). CDR3 length: 13 residues. Germline values: CDR1 SNHLY, CDR2 FYNNEI. V shed 4 bases and J shed 4 bases, with 10 bases lying between them. The CDR3 protein is CASSAGESYGYTF. As DNA, the CDR3 is TGTGCCAGCAGTGCGGGGGAAAGCTATGGCTACACCTTC.

This clonotype was detected a few times. V is TRBV11-1 and J is TRBJ1-1; 7 bases are a match to TRBD1. CDR1 and CDR2 from the germline V gene are SGHAT and FQDESV (reference sequence). The CDR3 covers 15 residues. V was pared by 3 bases and J by 3 bases, with 7 bases of the junction left unmatched. The CDR3 coding sequence is TGTGCCAGCAGCTTCCTGGCAGGGGGGGACACTGAAGCTTTCTTT. Its translation: CASSFLAGGDTEAFF.

This clonotype occurred a few times. V gene TRBV11-1 combines with J gene TRBJ1-1; a weak D match, TRBD1 (5 bases). Germline V gene lookup returns CDR1 SGHAT and CDR2 FQDESV (reference sequence). The CDR3 is 13 amino acids. Trimming left V 6 bases short and J 2 bases short, with 10 bases between. The chain's CDR3 is CASRQDSNTEAFF. The CDR3, as DNA: TGTGCCAGCAGACAAGACAGTAACACTGAAGCTTTCTTT. Supplemented by reference TRBV11-1 and TRBJ1-1, the full variable domain reads EAEVAQSPRYKITEKSQAVAFWCDPISGHATLYWYRQILGQGPELLVQFQDESVVDDSQLPKDRFSAERLKGVDSTLKIQPAELGDSAMYLCASRQDSNTEAFFGQGTRLTVV.

CDR3 DNA sequence: TGTGCCAGCAGTTTTCGGGACAAATCCTACGAGCAGTACTTC. This sequence encodes CASSFRDKSYEQYF. The chain has TRBV28 and TRBJ2-7; the D gene is possibly TRBD1 (6 bases). Germline V lookup: CDR1 MDHEN, CDR2 SYDVKM. The CDR3 runs to 14 residues. The V end was cut by 3 bases, the J end by 1 base, with 10 bases between.

This sequence joins TRBV4-3 and TRBJ2-2; D is unclear. Trimming stripped 0 bases from V and 2 bases from J, with 10 bases between. Germline CDR1 LGHNA, CDR2 YSLEER. The CDR3 has 16 amino acids. The CDR3 DNA follows: TGCGCCAGCAGCCAAGAGGGTCGGGTAAACACCGGGGAGCTGTTTTTT. Protein product: CASSQEGRVNTGELFF.

This clonotype has just a few counts. V is TRBV7-2 and J is TRBJ2-5, with TRBD1 matching 7 bases. V lost 5 bases to trimming and J lost 5 bases; unmatched junction nucleotides: 11. The germline V gene has CDR1 SGHTA and CDR2 FQGNSA. The CDR3 runs 15 residues. CDR3 coding DNA: TGTGCCAGCAGCCCCGAGTTCACAGGGGTCGAGACCCAGTACTTC. Translation: CASSPEFTGVETQYF.

This clonotype has just a few counts. The rearrangement links TRBV3-1 to TRBJ1-1; 11 nucleotides agree with TRBD1. The CDR3 covers 17 residues. After removal of 3 bases from V and 4 bases from J, the junction contained 10 bases not matched to a gene. CDR1 is LGHDT, CDR2 YNNKEL, per germline (reference sequence). The CDR3 bases are TGTGCCAGCAGCCATCCCGGACAGGGGGCAGGAGGCACTGAAGCTTTCTTT. This gives the protein CASSHPGQGAGGTEAFF.

This clonotype was picked up many times. The chain joins TRBV27 to TRBJ1-2; D ambiguous. Germline V gives CDR1 MNHEY, CDR2 SMNVEV (reference sequence). This CDR3 region has 16 residues. Trimming took off 4 bases at V and 4 bases at J, with 19 bases between the two ends. The CDR3 here is CASSYSTSGIGYGYTF. CDR3 DNA sequence: TGTGCCAGCAGTTACTCAACAAGTGGAATCGGCTATGGCTACACCTTC.